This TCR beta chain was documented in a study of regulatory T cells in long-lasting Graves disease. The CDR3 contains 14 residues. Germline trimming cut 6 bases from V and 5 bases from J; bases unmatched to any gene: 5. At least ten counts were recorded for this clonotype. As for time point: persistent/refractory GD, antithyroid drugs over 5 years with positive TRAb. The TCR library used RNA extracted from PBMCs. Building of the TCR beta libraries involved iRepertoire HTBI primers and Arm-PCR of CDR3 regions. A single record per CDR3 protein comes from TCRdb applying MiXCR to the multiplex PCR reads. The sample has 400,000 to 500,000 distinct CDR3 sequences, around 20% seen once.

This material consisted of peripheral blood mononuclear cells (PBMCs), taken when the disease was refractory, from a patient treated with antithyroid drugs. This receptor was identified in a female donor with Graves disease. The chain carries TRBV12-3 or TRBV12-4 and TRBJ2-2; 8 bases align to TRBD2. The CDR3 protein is CASSPSGRTGELFF. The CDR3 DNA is TGTGCCAGCAGCCCGAGCGGGAGAACCGGGGAGCTGTTTTTT.